Below are 20 T cell receptor beta chains sequenced from a single sample in a study of control samples from healthy donors and cancer patients. The repertoire was sequenced with immunoSEQ multiplex PCR; TCRdb's copy has only in-frame clones and lacks some. The table lists 20,000 to 25,000 clones, around nine tenths of them singletons. The sequenced sample consisted of PBMCs. Every receptor here comes from a woman aged 60-70 years with head and neck cancer.

The chain carries TRBV11-2 and TRBJ1-2; D is unresolved. CDR1 is SGHAT, CDR2 FQNNGV, per germline. The CDR3 totals 13 residues. The V end was cut by 2 bases, the J end by 2 bases, with 6 bases between. CDR3 DNA: TGTGCCAGCAGCTTATCCCGAAACTATGGCTACACCTTC. It specifies CASSLSRNYGYTF.

This clone was seen more than once but under ten times. The chain links TRBV7-6 to TRBJ1-5, with D tentatively TRBD1 (6 bases). With 5 bases removed from V and 1 base from J, the gap between germline ends came to 12 bases. Germline-derived CDR1 and CDR2 are SGHVS and FNYEAQ. This CDR3 is built from 15 residues. The CDR3 nucleotides read TGTGCCAGCAGCCCCCTAGGGGGGAGCAATCAGCCCCAGCATTTT. Translated: CASSPLGGSNQPQHF.

The chain uses TRBV27 and TRBJ2-3; no clear D. CDR1 MNHEY and CDR2 SMNVEV come from the germline V gene (reference sequence). The germline V and J ends were trimmed by 0 bases and 0 bases, with 4 bases remaining between them. CDR3 size: 14 residues. The CDR3 loop is CASSLSFSTDTQYF. CDR3 DNA: TGTGCCAGCAGTTTATCCTTTAGCACAGATACGCAGTATTTT.

This clone has only a few counts. V usage is TRBV6-5 and J usage is TRBJ1-4, with D uncertain. Germline V gene data show CDR1 as MNHEY and CDR2 as SVGAGI. V was trimmed by 7 bases and J by 3 bases, leaving 12 bases between them. The CDR3 totals 14 residues. The CDR3 DNA reads TGTGCCAGCAAAACCATCCGGTCTAATGAAAAACTGTTTTTT. This codes for CASKTIRSNEKLFF.

The chain combines TRBV14 with TRBJ2-6, with a possible D match to TRBD2 (5 bases). Germline V gene lookup returns CDR1 SGHDN and CDR2 FVKESK. The CDR3 has 19 residues. V was clipped by 4 bases and J by 2 bases, with 21 bases between them. In DNA, the CDR3 is TGTGCCAGCAGCCGGTTCGGGGTGGAGAAAGTCCCTGGGGCCAACGTCCTGACTTTC. It translates to CASSRFGVEKVPGANVLTF.

V gene TRBV5-5 combines with J gene TRBJ1-5; TRBD1 agrees at 7 bases. The CDR3 runs to 15 residues. V lost 3 bases and J lost 1; bases outside the gene matches: 4. The germline CDR1 and CDR2 sequences are SGHKS and YYEKEE (reference sequence). Written as DNA, the CDR3 is TGTGCCAGCAGCTCGCGGGGACAGAGCAATCAGCCCCAGCATTTT. Translated, it gives CASSSRGQSNQPQHF.

The chain has TRBV5-4 and TRBJ2-1; D call uncertain. Looked up from germline, CDR1 is SGHNT and CDR2 is YYREEE (reference sequence). The CDR3 is 14 amino acids. V was shortened by 1 base and J by 5 bases, with 10 bases between the two germline ends. The chain's CDR3 is CASSLHGWDNEQFF. CDR3 bases: TGTGCCAGCAGCTTGCACGGGTGGGACAATGAGCAGTTCTTC.

J is TRBJ1-2 and V is TRBV6-5, with TRBD1 identical over 7 bases. The V gene end was trimmed by 4 bases and the J gene end by 6 bases; junction bases not matched to a gene: 5. The CDR3 runs to 13 residues. CDR1 and CDR2 (germline): MNHEY, SVGAGI. CDR3 residues: CASSLTGVHGYTF. DNA for the CDR3: TGTGCCAGCAGTTTAACAGGGGTTCATGGCTACACCTTC.

The J gene is TRBJ2-5, the V gene TRBV5-6; TRBD1 aligns across 8 bases. Germline V gives CDR1 SGHDT, CDR2 YYEEEE. The CDR3 contains 14 residues. V was pared by 1 base and J by 5 bases, with 4 bases of the junction left unmatched. The CDR3 reads CASSLTGGGETQYF. DNA of the CDR3: TGTGCCAGCAGCTTGACAGGGGGTGGGGAGACCCAGTACTTC.

This clone was observed once. CDR3 nucleotide sequence: TGTGCCATCAGTGTGGGGGGGAAGGAGCAGTACTTC. This translates into CAISVGGKEQYF. J is TRBJ2-7 and V is TRBV10-3; TRBD2 aligns across 7 bases. Germline CDR1 ENHRY, CDR2 SYGVKD. Unmatched junction bases numbered 4, after V lost 4 bases and J lost 7 bases. The CDR3 is 12 residues long.

This chain uses TRBV25-1 with TRBJ2-1; the D is unclear. Germline loops: CDR1 MGHDK, CDR2 SYGVNS. The V and J ends lost 5 bases and 5 bases respectively, with 19 bases between them. The CDR3 is 16 amino acids. CDR3 residues: CASSRLDLRIDNEQFF. The DNA for the CDR3 is TGTGCCAGCAGTCGACTGGACCTCAGAATCGACAATGAGCAGTTCTTC.

The DNA for the CDR3 is TGTGCCAGCAGCTTAGATTTGGTAATCCAGTTCTTC. Translating gives CASSLDLVIQFF. The chain combines TRBV7-2 with TRBJ2-1; D gene unclear. Germline V lookup: CDR1 SGHTA, CDR2 FQGNSA. This CDR3 comprises 12 residues. V dropped 1 base and J dropped 13 bases, with 11 bases sitting between them.

The sample holds a few counts of this clone. The V call is TRBV5-1, the J call TRBJ1-1; D gene unclear. The CDR3 is 17 residues long. The V end lost 0 bases, the J end lost 0 bases, and 15 bases lay between the germline ends. CDR1 and CDR2 from the germline V gene are SGHRS and YFSETQ. In DNA, the CDR3 is TGCGCCAGCAGCTTGGGTTTCCGCCGGACGGTGAACACTGAAGCTTTCTTT. Translating it yields CASSLGFRRTVNTEAFF.

The rearrangement uses TRBV7-3 and TRBJ2-3; 8 bases match TRBD2. The CDR3 totals 15 residues. Germline loops: CDR1 SGHTA, CDR2 FQGTGA. The V gene end was trimmed by 5 bases and the J gene end by 2 bases; junction bases not matched to a gene: 6. CDR3 loop: CASSRGLGATDTQYF. Written as DNA, the CDR3 is TGTGCCAGCAGCCGGGGACTAGGGGCCACAGATACGCAGTATTTT.

The V and J genes are TRBV27 and TRBJ1-2; no clear D gene. Trimming left V 6 bases short and J 4 bases short, with 12 bases between. Germline loops: CDR1 MNHEY, CDR2 SMNVEV (reference sequence). The CDR3 runs to 13 residues. CDR3 residues: CASSPPGSYGYTF. In nucleotides, the CDR3 is TGTGCCAGCAGCCCCCCGGGGAGCTATGGCTACACCTTC.

The rearrangement uses TRBV7-9 and TRBJ2-2; D is tentatively TRBD1 or TRBD2 (6 bases each). CDR3 length equals 17 residues. Germline-derived CDR1 and CDR2 are SEHNR and FQNEAQ (reference sequence). V dropped 6 bases and J dropped 0 bases, with 17 bases sitting between them. The CDR3 bases are TGTGCCAGCAGACCACCGGGGGACACCACGAACACCGGGGAGCTGTTTTTT. The encoded protein is CASRPPGDTTNTGELFF. Filled out from reference TRBV7-9 and TRBJ2-2, the complete variable domain reads DTGVSQNPRHKITKRGQNVTFRCDPISEHNRLYWYRQTLGQGPEFLTYFQNEAQLEKSRLLSDRFSAERPKGSFSTLEIQRTEQGDSAMYLCASRPPGDTTNTGELFFGEGSRLTVL.

This clone is labeled as medium-sized (0.01 to 0.1%). This chain uses TRBV5-1 with TRBJ2-1, with a tentative D call TRBD2 (6 bases). CDR1 and CDR2 (germline): SGHRS, YFSETQ. The CDR3 runs 15 residues. Trimming took 7 bases from V and 6 from J, leaving 20 bases between them. The CDR3 DNA reads as TGCGCCAGCCGCACCGGGAGCGGAGGGTCCAATGAGCAGTTCTTC. As protein: CASRTGSGGSNEQFF.

The chain links TRBV27 to TRBJ1-5; D is undetermined. Trimming cost V 3 bases and J 7 bases, with 10 bases left between them. This CDR3 has 13 residues. Germline V gene lookup returns CDR1 MNHEY and CDR2 SMNVEV (reference sequence). This chain's CDR3 is CASSFSSGQPQHF. CDR3 coding DNA: TGTGCCAGCAGTTTTTCGTCGGGGCAGCCCCAGCATTTT.

The chain combines TRBV27 with TRBJ2-7; D might be TRBD2 (5 bases). CDR3 length equals 16 residues. The germline V gene encodes CDR1 MNHEY and CDR2 SMNVEV (reference sequence). The V gene lost 0 bases and the J gene lost 0 bases, with 12 bases spanning the gap. The CDR3 reads CASSLSNRGLSYEQYF. In DNA, the CDR3 is TGTGCCAGCAGTTTATCGAATCGCGGGCTCTCCTACGAGCAGTACTTC.

The rearrangement joins TRBV28 to TRBJ2-1; 9 nucleotides agree with TRBD2. There are 12 residues in the CDR3. V was clipped by 3 bases and J by 10 bases; unmatched bases: 1. The germline V gene has CDR1 MDHEN and CDR2 SYDVKM. The CDR3 DNA reads as TGTGCCAGCAGTTTCGGACTAGCGGAGCAGTTCTTC. Residues: CASSFGLAEQFF.